The 30 T cell receptor beta chains below all came from one sample that was sequenced in a study of blood T cell repertoires in COVID-19. TCRdb's table, derived via immunoSEQ multiplex PCR, lists solely in-frame clones and lacks some. Of 150,000 or so clones in the sample, 84% were seen once. Sequenced: peripheral blood. The receptors were gathered from a human donor in a cohort sampled during active COVID-19.

The chain carries TRBV10-3 and TRBJ2-7; TRBD1 matches 8 bases. CDR1 and CDR2 (germline): ENHRY, SYGVKD. The J segment lost 5 bases and the V segment lost 2 bases, leaving 8 bases of the junction unmatched. CDR3 length equals 15 residues. This chain's CDR3 is CAISEGQGLGNEQYV. The CDR3 DNA reads TGTGCCATCAGTGAGGGACAGGGCCTAGGGAACGAGCAGTACGTC.

The V gene is TRBV29-1, the J gene TRBJ2-3; a weak D match, TRBD2 (6 bases). The V end was cut by 6 bases, the J end by 6 bases, with 16 bases between. This CDR3 spans 13 amino acids. Germline V gene lookup returns CDR1 SQVTM and CDR2 ANQGSEA. CDR3 protein: CSVSRWGRDTQYF. The CDR3, as DNA: TGCAGCGTCTCCCGGTGGGGGAGGGATACGCAGTATTTT.

The V gene is TRBV5-1, the J gene TRBJ2-3; a possible D gene is TRBD1 (5 bases). V was clipped by 3 bases and J by 3 bases, with 14 bases between them. The CDR3 is 15 amino acids. From germline, CDR1 is SGHRS and CDR2 YFSETQ. CDR3 nucleotides: TGCGCCAGCAGCTGGGGCCCGGGTGGTACAGATACGCAGTATTTT. Translated, it gives CASSWGPGGTDTQYF.

CDR3 nucleotide sequence: TGCGCCAGCAGCGAAGGGAGCGGGACAGGGGGCGAGCAGTACTTC. The encoded protein is CASSEGSGTGGEQYF. V gene TRBV4-1 combines with J gene TRBJ2-7; 11 bases are a match to TRBD1. J lost 6 bases, V lost 5 bases, and 9 bases had no gene match. This CDR3 has 15 amino acids. The germline gives CDR1 MGHRA, CDR2 YSYEKL.

The CDR3 loop reads CARGSGANTGELFF. The CDR3 region has the DNA TGTGCCCGGGGTTCCGGCGCGAACACCGGGGAGCTGTTTTTT. V is TRBV30 and J is TRBJ2-2, with TRBD2 as a possible D gene (5 bases). The germline V and J ends were trimmed by 8 bases and 0 bases, with 13 bases remaining between them. Germline V gives CDR1 GTSNPN, CDR2 SVGIG (reference sequence). This CDR3 contains 14 residues.

The gene calls are TRBV27 and TRBJ2-2; the D is unclear. Trimming stripped 4 bases from V and 0 bases from J, with 12 bases between. The CDR3 has 16 residues. CDR1 is MNHEY, CDR2 SMNVEV, per germline (reference sequence). CDR3: CASSSSGNANTGELFF. The CDR3 DNA is TGTGCCAGCAGTTCCAGTGGCAACGCGAACACCGGGGAGCTGTTTTTT.

The chain links TRBV5-6 to TRBJ2-5; a possible D gene is TRBD2 (6 bases). From germline, CDR1 is SGHDT and CDR2 YYEEEE. V lost 4 bases and J lost 8, with 18 bases in between. The CDR3 sequence is 14 residues long. The CDR3 bases are TGTGCCAGCAGCCCTCTGACTAGTTTAGCAACCCAGTACTTC. It is translated as CASSPLTSLATQYF.

V and J are TRBV11-2 and TRBJ2-3, with 8 bases that match TRBD2. The V gene end was trimmed by 1 base and the J gene end by 5 bases; junction bases not matched to a gene: 8. Germline lookup yields CDR1 SGHAT and CDR2 FQNNGV. CDR3 size: 16 residues. Here the CDR3 DNA reads TGTGCCAGCAGCTTAGTCTCGGGGGGGCCTCGAGATACGCAGTATTTT. Translating it yields CASSLVSGGPRDTQYF.

The sample holds one count of this clone. The J gene is TRBJ1-1, the V gene TRBV7-9; 7 positions match TRBD1. This CDR3 is 13 amino acids long. With 5 bases clipped from V and 5 bases from J, the junction kept 5 bases outside the gene matches. Germline CDR1 is SEHNR and CDR2 is FQNEAQ (reference sequence). This CDR3 is CASSDTGETEAFF. In nucleotides, the CDR3 is TGTGCCAGCAGCGATACAGGGGAAACTGAAGCTTTCTTT.

This clone was detected a few times. V is TRBV7-8 and J is TRBJ1-2; D gene uncertain. The CDR3 is 14 amino acids. V was pared by 5 bases and J by 8 bases, with 18 bases between. Germline V gene sequence: CDR1 SGHVS, CDR2 FQNEAQ. This CDR3 reads CASSQRRELGGYTF. The CDR3 DNA reads as TGTGCCAGCAGCCAACGCCGGGAGCTCGGGGGCTACACCTTC.

The chain is built from TRBV11-3 and TRBJ2-1; D gene unclear. The CDR3 loop spans 14 amino acids. With 0 bases removed from V and 8 bases from J, the gap between germline ends came to 11 bases. The germline gives CDR1 SGHNT, CDR2 YENEEA. CDR3 sequence: CASSLESFSHEQFF. In nucleotides, the CDR3 is TGTGCCAGCAGCTTAGAATCCTTCTCCCATGAGCAGTTCTTC. Full variable domain (remainder filled in from reference TRBV11-3 and TRBJ2-1): EAGVVQSPRYKIIEKKQPVAFWCNPISGHNTLYWYLQNLGQGPELLIRYENEEAVDDSQLPKDRFSAERLKGVDSTLKIQPAELGDSAVYLCASSLESFSHEQFFGPGTRLTVL.

The chain carries TRBV5-8 and TRBJ1-2, with TRBD1 matching over 7 bases. V dropped 4 bases and J dropped 5; count of bases not matched to a gene: 11. Germline values: CDR1 SGHTS, CDR2 YDEGEE. The CDR3 length is 15 residues. The DNA for the CDR3 is TGTGCCAGCAGCCCTTGGTCCCCACAGGGGTATGGCTACACCTTC. Encoded protein: CASSPWSPQGYGYTF.

The chain recombines TRBV7-9 with TRBJ2-3; no definite D call. With 5 bases removed from V and 1 base from J, the gap between germline ends came to 10 bases. Germline V CDR1 and CDR2: SEHNR, FQNEAQ (reference sequence). The length of the CDR3 is 14 residues. DNA for the CDR3: TGTGCCAGCAGCCAATACCGGGGCACAGATACGCAGTATTTT. Translation gives CASSQYRGTDTQYF.

The count of this clone is one. The V call is TRBV18, the J call TRBJ1-3, with 8 nucleotides matching TRBD1. The junction had 15 bases not matched to a gene; V was cut back by 6 bases and J by 8 bases. The germline gives CDR1 KGHSH, CDR2 LQKENI. The CDR3 covers 16 residues. Written as DNA, the CDR3 is TGTGCCAGCTCTCCAGGACAGGGACTTTTACGGGACACCATATATTTT. Residues: CASSPGQGLLRDTIYF.

There are a few counts of this clone. The chain's CDR3 is CASRTGMYGYTF. CDR3 DNA sequence: TGTGCCAGCAGGACAGGGATGTACGGCTACACCTTC. This chain connects TRBV6-5 to TRBJ1-2; 7 positions agree with TRBD1. Germline V gene sequence: CDR1 MNHEY, CDR2 SVGAGI. This CDR3 has 12 amino acids. V shed 6 bases, J shed 8 bases, and the junction held 6 bases outside the gene matches.

The V call is TRBV7-2, the J call TRBJ2-5, with 7 positions matching TRBD2. In germline, CDR1 is SGHTA, CDR2 FQGNSA. V lost 5 bases to trimming and J lost 2 bases; unmatched junction nucleotides: 8. CDR3 length: 15 amino acids. The CDR3: CASSRGRGLQETQYF. DNA for the CDR3: TGTGCCAGCAGCCGGGGGAGGGGCCTACAAGAGACCCAGTACTTC.

The rearrangement links TRBV6-6 to TRBJ2-2; 10 bases map to TRBD1. Germline CDR1 MNHNY, CDR2 SVGAGI (reference sequence). The V gene end was trimmed by 4 bases and the J gene end by 1 base; junction bases not matched to a gene: 3. This CDR3 has 16 amino acids. In DNA, the CDR3 is TGTGCCAGCAGTTTCCGGACAGGGGGGAACACCGGGGAGCTGTTTTTT. Amino acids: CASSFRTGGNTGELFF.

V is TRBV19 and J is TRBJ2-3; D perhaps matches TRBD1 (6 bases). This CDR3 contains 15 residues. With 3 bases removed from V and 2 bases from J, the gap between germline ends came to 12 bases. Germline V gene data show CDR1 as LNHDA and CDR2 as SQIVND (reference sequence). The CDR3 DNA reads as TGTGCCAGTAGTATCCTGGGACATCTCACAGATACGCAGTATTTT. Its protein is CASSILGHLTDTQYF.

This chain connects TRBV18 to TRBJ2-2, with 7 bases identical to TRBD2. CDR1 is KGHSH and CDR2 is LQKENI in the germline V gene. This CDR3 has 15 amino acids. The junction had 6 bases not matched to a gene; V was cut back by 4 bases and J by 4 bases. The CDR3 DNA is TGTGCCAGCTCACGGCTAGCGGAGAGCACCGGGGAGCTGTTTTTT. This encodes CASSRLAESTGELFF.

Only one count was recorded for this clone. The V call is TRBV6-6, the J call TRBJ1-4; D call uncertain. The germline V gene has CDR1 MNHNY and CDR2 SVGAGI (reference sequence). V lost 0 bases to trimming and J lost 7 bases, with 3 bases between them. The CDR3 sequence is 12 residues long. The CDR3 loop reads CASSYSSEKLFF. The CDR3 DNA reads TGTGCCAGCAGTTACTCCAGTGAAAAACTGTTTTTT.

The chain combines TRBV2 with TRBJ2-2; D is perhaps TRBD1 (6 bases). Germline values: CDR1 SNHLY, CDR2 FYNNEI. The CDR3 extends over 13 amino acids. V lost 6 bases to trimming and J lost 7 bases, with 12 bases between them. CDR3 protein: CASRNQGIGELFF. DNA of the CDR3: TGTGCCAGCAGGAACCAGGGGATCGGGGAGCTGTTTTTT.

The rearrangement joins TRBV5-6 to TRBJ1-2; D possibly corresponds to TRBD1 (6 bases). The CDR3 contains 15 residues. CDR1 is SGHDT and CDR2 is YYEEEE in the germline V gene. With 4 bases removed from V and 13 bases from J, the gap between germline ends came to 26 bases. The CDR3 protein is CASSLNDRIWSSLTF. In DNA, the CDR3 is TGTGCCAGCAGCCTCAACGACAGGATTTGGAGTTCTCTCACCTTC.

V usage is TRBV7-6 and J usage is TRBJ2-1; 11 positions agree with TRBD2. Trimming at V came to 11 bases and at J to 9 bases, leaving 15 bases not matched to a gene. The CDR3 totals 15 residues. Germline V gene data show CDR1 as SGHVS and CDR2 as FNYEAQ. The CDR3 sequence: CASEEGLAAKGEQFF. The CDR3 DNA reads TGTGCCTCCGAAGAGGGACTAGCGGCTAAGGGTGAGCAGTTCTTC.

This chain uses TRBV11-3 with TRBJ2-7; 11 bases map to TRBD2. V was clipped by 5 bases and J by 6 bases; unmatched bases: 9. The CDR3 totals 15 residues. Germline-derived CDR1 and CDR2 are SGHNT and YENEEA. The CDR3 sequence is CASSPLAGGNGEQYV. The CDR3, as DNA: TGTGCCAGCAGCCCTTTAGCGGGAGGGAACGGCGAGCAGTACGTC.

This chain joins TRBV7-9 and TRBJ2-7; the match to TRBD2 covers 10 bases. The CDR3 spans 15 residues. Losses at the gene ends were 3 bases for V and 0 bases for J; bases not matched to a gene: 2. Germline assignment: CDR1 SEHNR and CDR2 FQNEAQ (reference sequence). The CDR3 loop is CASSFSGGSSYEQYF. DNA of the CDR3: TGTGCCAGCAGCTTTAGCGGGGGGAGCTCCTACGAGCAGTACTTC.

The rearrangement links TRBV2 to TRBJ2-5, with a weak D call TRBD1 (5 bases). The V end lost 2 bases, the J end lost 6 bases, and 16 bases lay between the germline ends. CDR3 size: 15 residues. Looked up from germline, CDR1 is SNHLY and CDR2 is FYNNEI. CDR3 amino acids: CASSEIDVGAKTQYF. The CDR3 nucleotides are TGTGCCAGCAGTGAAATTGATGTAGGGGCGAAGACCCAGTACTTC.

This chain connects TRBV7-9 to TRBJ1-2; D is possibly TRBD1 (6 bases). Looked up from germline, CDR1 is SEHNR and CDR2 is FQNEAQ (reference sequence). There are 15 residues in the CDR3. Trimming removed 3 bases at V and 0 bases at J, with 11 bases between. CDR3 amino acids: CASSFSGDPNYGYTF. CDR3 bases: TGTGCCAGCAGCTTTTCAGGGGATCCTAACTATGGCTACACCTTC. The variable domain in full, completed from reference TRBV7-9 and TRBJ1-2, reads DTGVSQNPRHKITKRGQNVTFRCDPISEHNRLYWYRQTLGQGPEFLTYFQNEAQLEKSRLLSDRFSAERPKGSFSTLEIQRTEQGDSAMYLCASSFSGDPNYGYTFGSGTRLTVV.

CDR3 protein: CASSEALDSYNSPLHF. DNA for the CDR3: TGTGCCAGCAGTGAAGCGCTGGACAGCTATAATTCACCCCTCCACTTT. V and J are TRBV6-1 and TRBJ1-6; D possibly corresponds to TRBD1 (6 bases). CDR1 MNHNS and CDR2 SASEGT come from the germline V gene. The V end lost 0 bases, the J end lost 3 bases, and 9 bases lay between the germline ends. This CDR3 is 16 amino acids long.

The rearrangement uses TRBV3-1 (or the pseudogene TRBV3-2) and TRBJ1-1; the D is unclear. CDR1 and CDR2 (germline): LGHDT, YNNKEL (reference sequence). The CDR3 extends over 12 amino acids. Trimming removed 1 base at V and 9 bases at J, with 9 bases between. CDR3 nucleotide sequence: TGTGCCAGCAGCCAAGGGGCAGTCCAAGCTTTCTTT. This translates into CASSQGAVQAFF.

This clone was seen once. The chain is built from TRBV19 and TRBJ2-2, with D hard to call. Germline V gene lookup returns CDR1 LNHDA and CDR2 SQIVND (reference sequence). V lost 4 bases and J 4 bases, leaving 19 bases between the germline ends. The CDR3 runs to 17 residues. The chain's CDR3 is CASSTLGGDLGTGELFF. For the CDR3, the DNA is TGTGCCAGTAGTACCCTAGGTGGTGACTTGGGCACCGGGGAGCTGTTTTTT.